A single sample is the source of the 13 T cell receptor beta chains below, sequenced in a study of blood T cell repertoires in COVID-19. The repertoire was sequenced with immunoSEQ multiplex PCR; TCRdb's copy has only in-frame clones and lacks some. This table has approximately 330,000 clones, approximately 89% appearing once. The sequenced sample was PBMCs or T cells enriched from blood (not recorded which). The receptors were gathered from a woman aged 25 to 39 who had recovered from COVID-19.

The chain carries TRBV19 and TRBJ1-4; 9 bases are shared with TRBD1. CDR1 LNHDA and CDR2 SQIVND come from the germline V gene (reference sequence). CDR3 length: 13 residues. The ends lost 9 bases at V and 8 bases at J; junction bases unmatched: 7. CDR3 sequence reads: CASLGQGGEKLFF. CDR3 sequence (DNA): TGTGCCAGCCTGGGACAGGGCGGCGAAAAACTGTTTTTT.

V and J are TRBV3-1 (or the pseudogene TRBV3-2) and TRBJ1-6; 7 nucleotides align to TRBD1. Germline CDR1 reads LGHDT; CDR2 reads YNNKEL (reference sequence). The CDR3 is 14 residues long. V lost 0 bases and J lost 12; bases outside the gene matches: 5. This CDR3 reads CASSQETGVQPLHF. The DNA for the CDR3 is TGTGCCAGCAGCCAAGAAACAGGGGTCCAACCCCTCCACTTT.

The chain couples TRBV27 to TRBJ2-7; D unclear. In germline, CDR1 is MNHEY, CDR2 SMNVEV (reference sequence). The ends were cut back, 3 bases at V and 2 bases at J, with 14 bases in the middle. The CDR3 length is 15 residues. CDR3 nucleotide sequence: TGTGCCAGCAGTTTCTCCTTAGCCTCAACCTACGAGCAGTACTTC. This encodes CASSFSLASTYEQYF.

The chain recombines TRBV28 with TRBJ1-2; 9 bases agree with TRBD1. J lost 9 bases, V lost 6 bases, and 11 bases had no gene match. Germline loops: CDR1 MDHEN, CDR2 SYDVKM. The CDR3 runs 14 residues. The CDR3 DNA reads TGTGCCAGCAGGATAGACAGGGGGTTTATTAGCTACACCTTC. The encoded protein is CASRIDRGFISYTF.

V and J are TRBV7-8 and TRBJ2-7; D is unresolved. The CDR3 contains 13 residues. Trimming cost V 2 bases and J 2 bases, with 7 bases left between them. Germline values: CDR1 SGHVS, CDR2 FQNEAQ. Here the CDR3 reads CASSLRVPYEQYF. The CDR3 DNA follows: TGTGCCAGCAGCTTACGGGTCCCCTACGAGCAGTACTTC. Filled out from reference TRBV7-8 and TRBJ2-7, the complete variable domain reads GAGVSQSPRYKVAKRGQDVALRCDPISGHVSLFWYQQALGQGPEFLTYFQNEAQLDKSGLPSDRFFAERPEGSVSTLKIQRTQQEDSAVYLCASSLRVPYEQYFGPGTRLTVT.

This clone was seen only a few times. This sequence joins TRBV7-9 and TRBJ1-4, with a tentative D call TRBD1 (6 bases). CDR1 is SEHNR and CDR2 is FQNEAQ in the germline V gene (reference sequence). Trimming shortened V by 4 bases and J by 5 bases, and 14 bases separated the two germline ends. The CDR3 is 15 amino acids. The CDR3 region is CASSSWDIGNEKLFF. CDR3 bases: TGTGCCAGCAGCTCCTGGGACATCGGGAATGAAAAACTGTTTTTT.

Here the CDR3 reads CASSNTGGYEQYF. CDR3 DNA: TGTGCCAGCAGTAACACAGGGGGATACGAGCAGTACTTC. The chain employs TRBV12-3 or TRBV12-4 and TRBJ2-7; 8 bases agree with TRBD1. V was pared by 5 bases and J by 4 bases, with 4 bases of the junction left unmatched. The CDR3 sequence is 13 residues long.

V usage is TRBV7-9 and J usage is TRBJ1-2; D is undetermined. V lost 5 bases to trimming and J lost 3 bases, with 10 bases between them. Per the germline V gene, CDR1 is SEHNR and CDR2 is FQNEAQ (reference sequence). CDR3 length: 13 residues. This CDR3 reads CASSPIGDYGYTF. The CDR3 DNA reads as TGTGCCAGCAGCCCGATTGGAGACTATGGCTACACCTTC. Using reference TRBV7-9 and TRBJ1-2 for the parts outside the CDR3, the full variable domain is DTGVSQNPRHKITKRGQNVTFRCDPISEHNRLYWYRQTLGQGPEFLTYFQNEAQLEKSRLLSDRFSAERPKGSFSTLEIQRTEQGDSAMYLCASSPIGDYGYTFGSGTRLTVV.

This chain links TRBV28 with TRBJ1-2; 8 bases are a match to TRBD1. This CDR3 is 14 amino acids long. Germline V gene data show CDR1 as MDHEN and CDR2 as SYDVKM. Unmatched junction bases numbered 4, after V lost 3 bases and J lost 4 bases. CDR3 sequence reads: CASSFQGAVYGYTF. CDR3 sequence (DNA): TGTGCCAGCAGTTTTCAGGGGGCCGTCTATGGCTACACCTTC.

The CDR3 loop is CASGLVLDRDWAEAFF. CDR3 sequence (DNA): TGTGCTAGTGGTTTGGTTCTCGACAGGGATTGGGCTGAAGCTTTCTTT. The genes are TRBV12-5 and TRBJ1-1, with 7 nucleotides matching TRBD1. CDR3 length: 16 amino acids. The germline V gene has CDR1 LGHNT and CDR2 FRNRAP. The V and J ends lost 0 bases and 6 bases, in that order; junction bases with no gene match: 10.

V is TRBV19 and J is TRBJ2-7; maybe TRBD2 (7 bases). The CDR3 consists of 14 residues. Trimming left V 7 bases short and J 5 bases short, with 18 bases between. Germline V gene data show CDR1 as LNHDA and CDR2 as SQIVND (reference sequence). The CDR3 nucleotides read TGTGCCAGTACTCCGCCCGGGGGGCTCCACGAGCAGTACTTC. Protein sequence: CASTPPGGLHEQYF.

A remark on this clone: The same CDR3 is also encoded by other DNA sequences in this sample. This chain joins TRBV29-1 and TRBJ2-7; the match to TRBD1 covers 9 bases. CDR3 length: 14 amino acids. The V segment lost 4 bases and the J segment 2 bases; nucleotides outside the gene matches: 6. Looked up from germline, CDR1 is SQVTM and CDR2 is ANQGSEA. The CDR3 protein is CSVVGQGATYEQYF. The DNA for the CDR3 is TGCAGCGTTGTGGGACAGGGTGCAACCTACGAGCAGTACTTC.

This chain links TRBV6-5 with TRBJ1-4; maybe TRBD1 (5 bases). Trimming left V 5 bases short and J 4 bases short, with 8 bases between. Germline lookup yields CDR1 MNHEY and CDR2 SVGAGI. The CDR3 covers 13 residues. DNA for the CDR3: TGTGCCAGCAGTCAGGGAGGTAATGAAAAACTGTTTTTT. Protein: CASSQGGNEKLFF.